This is a list of T cell receptor beta chains from one sample in a study of blood T cell repertoires in COVID-19. Only in-frame clones appear in the TCRdb table, and some are missing; sequencing was by immunoSEQ multiplex PCR. The table lists around 70,000 clones, under 95% of them singletons. The sequenced material came from peripheral blood. Source of these receptors: a man aged 50-60 years with acute or convalescent COVID-19. CDR3s include the opening cysteine and the closing phenylalanine or tryptophan. D genes are given only for firm matches. Clone size is not always given. Where it is, it says once, few, many or a class for expanded clones.

CDR3nt: TGTGCCAGCAGCTCACGGACTTTAGGCTTTAATGAGCAGTTCTTC
CDR3aa: CASSSRTLGFNEQFF
d_gene: .
j_gene: TRBJ2-1
v_gene: TRBV7-6
abundance: .

CDR3nt: TGTGCCTGGAGTCCCGGGACAGGGACTGAAGCTTTCTTT
CDR3aa: CAWSPGTGTEAFF
d_gene: TRBD1
j_gene: TRBJ1-1
v_gene: TRBV30
abundance: .

CDR3nt: TGTGCCAGCAGCCACGTGACAGGGGTTACCGGGGAGCTGTTTTTT
CDR3aa: CASSHVTGVTGELFF
d_gene: TRBD1
j_gene: TRBJ2-2
v_gene: TRBV3-1/TRBV3-2
abundance: .

CDR3nt: TGCGCCAGCAGCCAAGCAGTAGGCGGGGTCGGCACAGATACGCAGTATTTT
CDR3aa: CASSQAVGGVGTDTQYF
d_gene: .
j_gene: TRBJ2-3
v_gene: TRBV4-3
abundance: .

CDR3nt: TGCGCCAGCAGCTCCGGGACAGCTAGTCATAATTCACCCCTCCACTTT
CDR3aa: CASSSGTASHNSPLHF
d_gene: TRBD1
j_gene: TRBJ1-6
v_gene: TRBV5-1
abundance: .

CDR3nt: TGTGCCAGTACTCTTGGCAGGGGAAACACCATATATTTT
CDR3aa: CASTLGRGNTIYF
d_gene: .
j_gene: TRBJ1-3
v_gene: TRBV19
abundance: .

CDR3nt: TGTGCCAGCAGCGCTAGCTTGAACACCGGGGAGCTGTTTTTT
CDR3aa: CASSASLNTGELFF
d_gene: .
j_gene: TRBJ2-2
v_gene: TRBV7-9
abundance: .

CDR3nt: TGTGCCAGCCGCCCTCCCGCGAGGAACTATGGCTACACCTTC
CDR3aa: CASRPPARNYGYTF
d_gene: .
j_gene: TRBJ1-2
v_gene: TRBV28
abundance: .

CDR3nt: TGCGCCAGCAGCCGCCCTGGGGTGGGAGGGACCTCCTACAATGAGCAGTTCTTC
CDR3aa: CASSRPGVGGTSYNEQFF
d_gene: TRBD2
j_gene: TRBJ2-1
v_gene: TRBV4-1
abundance: .

CDR3nt: TGTGCCAGCAGCCAAGAGGGCGGGGCAAGGGAAAAACTGTTTTTT
CDR3aa: CASSQEGGAREKLFF
d_gene: .
j_gene: TRBJ1-4
v_gene: TRBV4-2
abundance: .

CDR3nt: TGTGCCACATCGGACAGGTTTACGTCGGGTGGGGGCTACACCTTC
CDR3aa: CATSDRFTSGGGYTF
d_gene: TRBD1
j_gene: TRBJ1-2
v_gene: TRBV7-8
abundance: .

CDR3nt: TGTGCCACCAGCGAGACACGGAACTATGGCTACACCTTC
CDR3aa: CATSETRNYGYTF
d_gene: .
j_gene: TRBJ1-2
v_gene: TRBV15
abundance: .

CDR3nt: TGTGCCAGCAGCTCCCACCGGGTCCTCACAGATACGCAGTATTTT
CDR3aa: CASSSHRVLTDTQYF
d_gene: .
j_gene: TRBJ2-3
v_gene: TRBV7-9
abundance: .

CDR3nt: TGTGCCAGCACCTTTTTCGGGGTAAGTGGTACTGAAGCTTTCTTT
CDR3aa: CASTFFGVSGTEAFF
d_gene: .
j_gene: TRBJ1-1
v_gene: TRBV6-5
abundance: .

CDR3nt: TGTGCCAGCAGTTTTAGCGGGAGCGCAGATACGCAGTATTTT
CDR3aa: CASSFSGSADTQYF
d_gene: TRBD2
j_gene: TRBJ2-3
v_gene: TRBV6-1
abundance: .

CDR3nt: TGCGCCAGCGACAGGGGTTACAATGAGCAGTTCTTC
CDR3aa: CASDRGYNEQFF
d_gene: TRBD1
j_gene: TRBJ2-1
v_gene: TRBV10-2
abundance: once

CDR3nt: TGTGCCAGCAGCAGAAGAGACAGGGTAAATGAGCAGTTCTTC
CDR3aa: CASSRRDRVNEQFF
d_gene: TRBD1
j_gene: TRBJ2-1
v_gene: TRBV7-2
abundance: few

CDR3nt: TGTGCCAGCAGCTTAACGGGACTAGGAAGCTACGAGCAGTACTTC
CDR3aa: CASSLTGLGSYEQYF
d_gene: TRBD2
j_gene: TRBJ2-7
v_gene: TRBV7-3
abundance: .

CDR3nt: TGCAGCGTTGCCCCCGCGTTTCGCTCCTACGAGCAGTACTTC
CDR3aa: CSVAPAFRSYEQYF
d_gene: .
j_gene: TRBJ2-7
v_gene: TRBV29-1
abundance: .

CDR3nt: TGCAGCGTTGAACCTAGGCTTATGAACACTGAAGCTTTCTTT
CDR3aa: CSVEPRLMNTEAFF
d_gene: .
j_gene: TRBJ1-1
v_gene: TRBV29-1
abundance: .

CDR3nt: TGTGCCTGGAGTTGGCATACCGGGGAGCTGTTTTTT
CDR3aa: CAWSWHTGELFF
d_gene: .
j_gene: TRBJ2-2
v_gene: TRBV30
abundance: .

CDR3nt: TGTGCCAGCAGCTTAGAGACAGATTACACCGGGGAGCTGTTTTTT
CDR3aa: CASSLETDYTGELFF
d_gene: .
j_gene: TRBJ2-2
v_gene: TRBV7-6
abundance: .

CDR3nt: TGTGCCAGCAGCTTAGGCGGGAGCGCCTACAATGAGCAGTTCTTC
CDR3aa: CASSLGGSAYNEQFF
d_gene: .
j_gene: TRBJ2-1
v_gene: TRBV13
abundance: .

CDR3nt: TGTGCCAGCAGCCCCAACGTTGAGCGGGAGAGGGTCACAGATACGCAGTATTTT
CDR3aa: CASSPNVERERVTDTQYF
d_gene: TRBD2
j_gene: TRBJ2-3
v_gene: TRBV28
abundance: .

CDR3nt: TGCGCCAGCAGTGCAGGGGGCACCAAAAACATTCAGTACTTC
CDR3aa: CASSAGGTKNIQYF
d_gene: TRBD1
j_gene: TRBJ2-4
v_gene: TRBV10-1
abundance: .

CDR3nt: TGTGCTACCAGAATCGGCGGTCCCTATGGCTACACCTTC
CDR3aa: CATRIGGPYGYTF
d_gene: .
j_gene: TRBJ1-2
v_gene: TRBV19
abundance: few

CDR3nt: TGTGCCAGCAGTCCTGGCGGGGGATCGAACACTGAAGCTTTCTTT
CDR3aa: CASSPGGGSNTEAFF
d_gene: .
j_gene: TRBJ1-1
v_gene: TRBV28
abundance: .

CDR3nt: TGCGCCAGCAGCACAGGGGAGTGGGACACCGGGGAGCTGTTTTTT
CDR3aa: CASSTGEWDTGELFF
d_gene: TRBD1
j_gene: TRBJ2-2
v_gene: TRBV10-2
abundance: .

CDR3nt: TGCAGCGCCGGGACTCGCCAAGAGACCCAGTACTTC
CDR3aa: CSAGTRQETQYF
d_gene: .
j_gene: TRBJ2-5
v_gene: TRBV29-1
abundance: .